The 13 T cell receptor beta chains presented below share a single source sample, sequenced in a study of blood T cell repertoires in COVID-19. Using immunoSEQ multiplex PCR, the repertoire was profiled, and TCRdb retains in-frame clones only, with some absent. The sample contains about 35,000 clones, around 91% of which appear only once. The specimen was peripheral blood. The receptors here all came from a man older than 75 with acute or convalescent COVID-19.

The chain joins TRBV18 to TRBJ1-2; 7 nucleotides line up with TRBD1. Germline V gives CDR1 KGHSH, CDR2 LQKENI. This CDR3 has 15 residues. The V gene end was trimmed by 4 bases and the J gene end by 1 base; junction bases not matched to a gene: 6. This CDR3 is CASSLGTENNYGYTF. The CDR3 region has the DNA TGTGCCAGCTCACTCGGGACAGAGAATAACTATGGCTACACCTTC.

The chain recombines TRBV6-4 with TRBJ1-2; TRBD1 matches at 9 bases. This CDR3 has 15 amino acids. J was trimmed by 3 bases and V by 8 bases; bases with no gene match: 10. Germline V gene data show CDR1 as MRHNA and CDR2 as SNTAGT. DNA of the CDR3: TGTGCCAGCCATGTCCCGGGACAGGGACACTATGGCTACACCTTC. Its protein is CASHVPGQGHYGYTF.

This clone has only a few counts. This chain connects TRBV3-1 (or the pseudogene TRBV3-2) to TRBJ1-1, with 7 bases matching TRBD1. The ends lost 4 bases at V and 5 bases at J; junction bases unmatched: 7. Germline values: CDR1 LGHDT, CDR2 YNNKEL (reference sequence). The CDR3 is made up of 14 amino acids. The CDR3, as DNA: TGTGCCAGCAGCCCCCGACAGGGTTGGACTGAAGCTTTCTTT. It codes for CASSPRQGWTEAFF.

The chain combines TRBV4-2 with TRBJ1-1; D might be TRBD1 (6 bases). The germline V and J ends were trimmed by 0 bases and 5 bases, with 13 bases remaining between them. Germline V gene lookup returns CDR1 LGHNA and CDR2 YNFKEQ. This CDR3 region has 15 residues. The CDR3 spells CASSQEAGVLTEAFF. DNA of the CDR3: TGTGCCAGCAGCCAAGAAGCAGGGGTACTTACTGAAGCTTTCTTT.

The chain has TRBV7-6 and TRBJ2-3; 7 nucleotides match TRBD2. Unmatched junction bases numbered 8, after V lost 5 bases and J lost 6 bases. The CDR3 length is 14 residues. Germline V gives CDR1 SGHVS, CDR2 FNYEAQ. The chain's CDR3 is CASSLMTSSDTQYF. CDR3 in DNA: TGTGCCAGCAGCCTCATGACTAGCAGCGATACGCAGTATTTT.

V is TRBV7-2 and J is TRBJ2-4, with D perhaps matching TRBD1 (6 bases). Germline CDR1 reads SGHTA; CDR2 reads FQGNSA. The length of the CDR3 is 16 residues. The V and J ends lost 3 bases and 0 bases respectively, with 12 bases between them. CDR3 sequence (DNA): TGTGCCAGCAGCTTCCCTACAGGGCTAGCCAAAAACATTCAGTACTTC. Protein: CASSFPTGLAKNIQYF.

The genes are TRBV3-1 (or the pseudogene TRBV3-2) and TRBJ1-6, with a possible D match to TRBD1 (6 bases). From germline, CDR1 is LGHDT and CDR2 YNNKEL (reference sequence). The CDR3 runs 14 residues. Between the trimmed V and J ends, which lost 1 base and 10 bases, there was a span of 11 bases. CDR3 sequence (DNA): TGTGCCAGCAGCCAAGCATCAGGGGAGTCACCCCTCCACTTT. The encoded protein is CASSQASGESPLHF.

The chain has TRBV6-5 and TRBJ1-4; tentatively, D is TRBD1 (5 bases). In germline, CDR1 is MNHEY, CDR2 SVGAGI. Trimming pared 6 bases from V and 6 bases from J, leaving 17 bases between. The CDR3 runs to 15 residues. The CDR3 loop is CASRPSGWGDEKLFF. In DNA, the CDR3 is TGTGCCAGCAGACCCTCCGGGTGGGGCGATGAAAAACTGTTTTTT.

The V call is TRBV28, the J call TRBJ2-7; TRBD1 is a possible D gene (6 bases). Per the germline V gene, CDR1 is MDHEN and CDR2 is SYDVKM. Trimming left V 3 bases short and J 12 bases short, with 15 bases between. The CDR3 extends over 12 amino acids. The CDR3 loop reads CASSFYGGRGYF. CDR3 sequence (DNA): TGTGCCAGCAGTTTTTATGGGGGCCGAGGGTACTTC.

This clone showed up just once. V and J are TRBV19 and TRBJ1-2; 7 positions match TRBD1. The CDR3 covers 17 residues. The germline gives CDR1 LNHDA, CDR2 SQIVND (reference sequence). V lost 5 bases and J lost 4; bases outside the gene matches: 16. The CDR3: CASSPIGTEANVYGYTF. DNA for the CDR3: TGTGCCAGTAGTCCGATCGGGACAGAGGCGAATGTCTATGGCTACACCTTC.

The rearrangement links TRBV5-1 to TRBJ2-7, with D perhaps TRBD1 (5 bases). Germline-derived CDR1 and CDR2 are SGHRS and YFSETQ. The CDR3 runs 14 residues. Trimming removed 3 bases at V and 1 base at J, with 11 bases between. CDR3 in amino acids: CASSSTQGSYEQYF. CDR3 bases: TGCGCCAGCAGCTCGACCCAGGGTTCCTACGAGCAGTACTTC.

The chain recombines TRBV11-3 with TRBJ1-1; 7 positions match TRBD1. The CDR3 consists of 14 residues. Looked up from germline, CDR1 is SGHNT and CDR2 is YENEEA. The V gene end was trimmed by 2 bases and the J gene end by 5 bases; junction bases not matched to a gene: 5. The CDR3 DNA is TGTGCCAGCAGCTTAAGAGGGGGCGATACTGAAGCTTTCTTT. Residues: CASSLRGGDTEAFF.

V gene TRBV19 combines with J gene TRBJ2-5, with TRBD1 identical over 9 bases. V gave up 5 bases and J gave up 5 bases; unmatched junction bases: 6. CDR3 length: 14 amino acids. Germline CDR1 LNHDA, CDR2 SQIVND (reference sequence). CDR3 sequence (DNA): TGTGCCAGTAGTGTTACAGGGGGCTGGGAGACCCAGTACTTC. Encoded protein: CASSVTGGWETQYF.